One and the same sample provided the 8 T cell receptor beta chains below, sequenced in a study of blood T cell repertoires in COVID-19. Repertoires were generated with immunoSEQ multiplex PCR, while TCRdb's copy carries only in-frame clones and drops some. The table shows 130,000 or so clones, with around 88% occurring only once. Sequencing was carried out using peripheral blood. The receptors shown here come from a woman aged 60-70 years with acute or convalescent COVID-19.

The genes are TRBV28 and TRBJ2-7, with D tentatively TRBD2 (5 bases). Germline CDR1 MDHEN, CDR2 SYDVKM. The CDR3 consists of 11 residues. Trimming cost V 10 bases and J 5 bases, with 12 bases left between them. The CDR3 DNA follows: TGTGCCACTAAAGCCGGGAACGAGCAGTACTTC. This gives the protein CATKAGNEQYF.

The V and J genes are TRBV9 and TRBJ1-5, with D hard to call. Trimming removed 3 bases from V and 3 bases from J, with 7 bases in between. Looked up from germline, CDR1 is SGDLS and CDR2 is YYNGEE. This CDR3 is built from 13 residues. CDR3 coding DNA: TGTGCCAGCAGCGCGGGAAACAATCAGCCCCAGCATTTT. This encodes CASSAGNNQPQHF.

The gene calls are TRBV2 and TRBJ2-2; TRBD1 matches 9 bases. Germline-derived CDR1 and CDR2 are SNHLY and FYNNEI. The CDR3 consists of 14 residues. V was pared by 7 bases and J by 13 bases, with 13 bases of the junction left unmatched. The CDR3 protein is CASMAPRDRVRLFF. In DNA, the CDR3 is TGTGCCAGCATGGCCCCCCGGGACAGGGTGAGGCTGTTTTTT.

The chain combines TRBV7-2 with TRBJ2-3; tentatively, D is TRBD1 (5 bases). In germline, CDR1 is SGHTA, CDR2 FQGNSA. Deletions cut 5 bases from V and 2 bases from J, with 17 bases between. This CDR3 region has 16 residues. CDR3 sequence reads: CASSPRGSGATDTQYF. CDR3 sequence (DNA): TGTGCCAGCAGCCCTAGGGGAAGTGGGGCCACAGATACGCAGTATTTT.

The chain links TRBV6-2 or TRBV6-3 to TRBJ1-5; a possible D gene is TRBD1 (5 bases). Trimming took off 5 bases at V and 1 base at J, with 9 bases between the two ends. CDR3 length equals 14 residues. Per the germline V gene, CDR1 is MNHEY and CDR2 is SVGEGT. The CDR3 bases are TGTGCCAGCAGTGATGACAGAAGCAATCAGCCCCAGCATTTT. Its protein is CASSDDRSNQPQHF.

V is TRBV28 and J is TRBJ2-1; a possible D gene is TRBD2 (6 bases). In germline, CDR1 is MDHEN, CDR2 SYDVKM. Trimming stripped 4 bases from V and 4 bases from J, with 20 bases between. The CDR3 contains 17 residues. CDR3 nucleotides: TGTGCCAGCAGTTCCCCTCATAGCGGATCTTCTTACAATGAGCAGTTCTTC. Amino acids: CASSSPHSGSSYNEQFF.

On this clone: Other DNA sequences in the same sample also yield this CDR3. This chain links TRBV2 with TRBJ2-7; no clear D. Looked up from germline, CDR1 is SNHLY and CDR2 is FYNNEI. The V and J ends lost 5 bases and 2 bases respectively, with 4 bases between them. The CDR3 extends over 11 amino acids. The CDR3 DNA reads as TGTGCCAGCAGTACTACCTACGAGCAGTACTTC. Its protein product is CASSTTYEQYF.

The gene calls are TRBV28 and TRBJ1-1; maybe TRBD1 (5 bases). The CDR3 contains 14 residues. Germline V gene lookup returns CDR1 MDHEN and CDR2 SYDVKM. V lost 10 bases, J lost 4 bases, and 19 bases lay in between. In DNA form, the CDR3 reads TGTGCCACCTGTACGGGGGGAGGGAGCACTGAAGCTTTCTTT. Translation gives CATCTGGGSTEAFF.